This TCR beta chain came from a study of identical twins. V was pared by 6 bases and J by 4 bases, with 5 bases of the junction left unmatched. Germline V lookup: CDR1 LGHDT, CDR2 YNNKEL (reference sequence). The CDR3 has 13 residues. In TCRdb, the 5' RACE reads were re-called with MiXCR into one record per CDR3 protein. In the table there are roughly 770,000 distinct CDR3 sequences, 15% to 20% of which are singletons. These data are also associated with another study on T cells expressing NK-cell markers. Per that study: Repertoire data for TCR beta were derived from sorted T cells (CD3+CD56+NKG2C+, CD3+CD56+NKG2C- and CD3+CD56-NKG2C+). Four donors showed these clonotypes also leading the CD3+CD56-NKG2C+ fraction.

This TCR was recovered from a woman between 18 and 29 years old in good health. V is TRBV3-1 and J is TRBJ2-5, with 7 positions matching TRBD2. Sequenced input: PBMCs. The CDR3 DNA reads TGTGCCAGCAGAGCGGGACTTATAGAGACCCAGTACTTC. This codes for CASRAGLIETQYF.